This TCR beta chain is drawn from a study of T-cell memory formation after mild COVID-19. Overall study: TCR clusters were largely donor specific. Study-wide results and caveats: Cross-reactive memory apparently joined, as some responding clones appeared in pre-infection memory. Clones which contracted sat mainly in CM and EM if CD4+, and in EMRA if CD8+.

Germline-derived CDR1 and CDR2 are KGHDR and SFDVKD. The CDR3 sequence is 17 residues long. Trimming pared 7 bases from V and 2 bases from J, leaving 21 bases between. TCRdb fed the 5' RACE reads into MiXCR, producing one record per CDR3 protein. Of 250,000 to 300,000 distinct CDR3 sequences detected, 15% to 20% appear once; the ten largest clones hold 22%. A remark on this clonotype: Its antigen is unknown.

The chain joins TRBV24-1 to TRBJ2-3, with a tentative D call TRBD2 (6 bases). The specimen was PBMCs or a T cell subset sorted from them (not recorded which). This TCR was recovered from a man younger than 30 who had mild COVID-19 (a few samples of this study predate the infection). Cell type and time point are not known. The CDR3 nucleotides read TGTGCCACCAGCTCCCTCATCGGCGGAGGGGCCACAGATACGCAGTATTTT. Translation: CATSSLIGGGATDTQYF.